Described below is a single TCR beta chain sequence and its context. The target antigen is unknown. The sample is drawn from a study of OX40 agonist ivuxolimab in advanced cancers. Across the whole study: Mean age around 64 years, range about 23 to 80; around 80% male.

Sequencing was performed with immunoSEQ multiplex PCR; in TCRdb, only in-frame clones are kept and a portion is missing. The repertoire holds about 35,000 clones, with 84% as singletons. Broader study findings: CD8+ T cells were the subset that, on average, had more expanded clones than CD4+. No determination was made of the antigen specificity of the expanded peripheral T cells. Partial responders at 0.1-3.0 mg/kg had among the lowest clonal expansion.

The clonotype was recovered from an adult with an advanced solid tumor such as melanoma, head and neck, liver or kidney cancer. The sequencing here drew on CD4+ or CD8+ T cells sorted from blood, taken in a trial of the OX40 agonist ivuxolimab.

For the CDR3, the DNA is TGTGCCAGCGCATACGCTCCCGCCTCCCAAGAGACCCAGTACTTC. It encodes CASAYAPASQETQYF. The V and J genes are TRBV6-1 and TRBJ2-5; D uncertain. Trimming cost V 8 bases and J 1 base, with 17 bases left between them. There are 15 residues in the CDR3. Per germline, CDR1 MNHNS and CDR2 SASEGT.